These 10 T cell receptor beta chains originate from one sample sequenced in a study of OX40 agonist ivuxolimab in advanced cancers. Assay: immunoSEQ multiplex PCR; the TCRdb copy retains only in-frame clones and omits some. The sample contains roughly 25,000 clones, approximately 83% of which appear only once. Sequencing used CD4+ or CD8+ T cells sorted from blood, obtained in a trial of the OX40 agonist ivuxolimab. These receptors were taken from an adult with an advanced solid tumor such as melanoma, head and neck, liver or kidney cancer.

V gene TRBV21-1 combines with J gene TRBJ1-1. TRBV21-1 is an annotated pseudogene. This CDR3 is built from 16 residues. The CDR3 region is CASSTNTPGKNTEAFF. In DNA, the CDR3 is TGTGCCAGCAGCACAAACACCCCCGGGAAGAACACTGAAGCTTTCTTT.

The chain is built from TRBV14 and TRBJ1-6, with D unclear. The CDR3 totals 14 residues. The V and J ends lost 0 bases and 7 bases respectively, with 7 bases between them. The germline V gene has CDR1 SGHDN and CDR2 FVKESK. The CDR3 DNA reads as TGTGCCAGCAGCCAAGATCACGGAAATTCACCCCTCCACTTT. Translating it yields CASSQDHGNSPLHF.

The J gene is TRBJ1-5, the V gene TRBV9; TRBD1 might be the D (5 bases). This CDR3 has 15 amino acids. V lost 0 bases, J lost 3 bases, and 10 bases lay in between. CDR1 is SGDLS and CDR2 is YYNGEE in the germline V gene. The CDR3 spells CASSVDGGFNQPQHF. The CDR3 DNA reads as TGTGCCAGCAGCGTAGACGGGGGATTCAATCAGCCCCAGCATTTT. The variable domain in full, with the rest retrieved from reference TRBV9 and TRBJ1-5, is DSGVTQTPKHLITATGQRVTLRCSPRSGDLSVYWYQQSLDQGLQFLIQYYNGEERAKGNILERFSAQQFPDLHSELNLSSLELGDSALYFCASSVDGGFNQPQHFGDGTRLSIL.

The sample holds a few counts of this clone. This chain connects TRBV9 to TRBJ1-3; TRBD1 agrees at 8 bases. The CDR3 is made up of 16 amino acids. CDR1 and CDR2 (germline): SGDLS, YYNGEE. V lost 4 bases and J lost 4; bases outside the gene matches: 10. The chain's CDR3 is CASSSPDRAVGNTIYF. The CDR3 DNA is TGTGCCAGCAGCTCACCGGACAGGGCGGTCGGAAACACCATATATTTT.

The gene calls are TRBV6-1 and TRBJ2-6; the D gene is possibly TRBD1 (6 bases). This CDR3 region has 17 residues. Trimming took 4 bases from V and 0 from J, leaving 13 bases between them. CDR1 and CDR2 from the germline V gene are MNHNS and SASEGT. The CDR3 sequence: CASSAQGGYSGANVLTF. CDR3 DNA sequence: TGTGCCAGCAGTGCACAAGGGGGTTACTCTGGGGCCAACGTCCTGACTTTC.

The J gene is TRBJ2-5, the V gene TRBV11-2; the D gene is possibly TRBD1 (6 bases). The CDR3 totals 15 residues. CDR1 and CDR2 from the germline V gene are SGHAT and FQNNGV. The V gene lost 0 bases and the J gene lost 5 bases, with 13 bases spanning the gap. The CDR3, as DNA: TGTGCCAGCAGCTTAGAACCCCAGGGGTGGGAGACCCAGTACTTC. Protein: CASSLEPQGWETQYF.

This clone has only a few counts. The chain recombines TRBV6-1 with TRBJ1-5, with TRBD1 identical over 9 bases. This CDR3 has 16 residues. The V gene end was trimmed by 3 bases and the J gene end by 6 bases; junction bases not matched to a gene: 9. The germline CDR1 and CDR2 sequences are MNHNS and SASEGT. CDR3 sequence: CASSDFTGGWVQPQHF. DNA for the CDR3: TGTGCCAGCAGTGACTTCACAGGGGGCTGGGTTCAGCCCCAGCATTTT.

The chain combines TRBV27 with TRBJ1-6; tentative D call: TRBD1 (5 bases). Germline values: CDR1 MNHEY, CDR2 SMNVEV (reference sequence). V was shortened by 2 bases and J by 5 bases, with 13 bases between the two germline ends. The CDR3 is made up of 16 amino acids. CDR3 loop: CASSLGVSGDNSPLHF. The CDR3 DNA reads as TGTGCCAGCAGTTTAGGGGTATCGGGGGATAATTCACCCCTCCACTTT.

This CDR3 is CAWIDPGDASYEQYF. DNA of the CDR3: TGTGCCTGGATCGACCCAGGGGACGCTTCCTACGAGCAGTACTTC. V is TRBV30 and J is TRBJ2-7, with a possible D match to TRBD1 (6 bases). There are 15 residues in the CDR3. Trimming pared 4 bases from V and 1 base from J, leaving 17 bases between. CDR1 is GTSNPN, CDR2 SVGIG, per germline (reference sequence). Using reference TRBV30 and TRBJ2-7 for the parts outside the CDR3, the full variable domain is SQTIHQWPATLVQPVGSPLSLECTVEGTSNPNLYWYRQAAGRGLQLLFYSVGIGQISSEVPQNLSASRPQDRQFILSSKKLLLSDSGFYLCAWIDPGDASYEQYFGPGTRLTVT.

The chain joins TRBV11-2 to TRBJ1-2, with TRBD1 matching over 8 bases. V was pared by 4 bases and J by 12 bases, with 7 bases of the junction left unmatched. The CDR3 consists of 12 residues. Germline loops: CDR1 SGHAT, CDR2 FQNNGV. CDR3 bases: TGTGCCAGCAGCTCACGGACAGGGCTTGACACCTTC. Protein sequence: CASSSRTGLDTF.